This T cell receptor beta chain was captured in a study of beta chain features in type 1 diabetes. Points from the study as a whole: The influence of HLA type on TCRB rearrangement stayed undetermined. For type 1 diabetes patients, VDJ junctions showed fewer insertions and more deletions. Within each of all four CD4+ subsets, Type 1 diabetes patients had TCRB CDR3s that were moderately but significantly shorter.

This clone was observed a few times. What it recognizes is unknown. Reverse transcribing all isolated RNA meant expressed TCRB transcripts were sequenced. An average of around 3.9 million reads was obtained for naive, central memory and regulatory T cell samples. Profiling relied on immunoSEQ multiplex PCR, and the TCRdb table lists in-frame clones only, not all of them. This table holds hundreds of thousands of clones, about 14% found once. Between the trimmed V and J ends, which lost 1 base and 4 bases, there was a span of 8 bases. There are 13 residues in the CDR3. Looked up from germline, CDR1 is SGHDN and CDR2 is FVKESK.

The sequence was collected from a man aged 18 to 29 with type 1 diabetes. Input material: naive CD4+ T cells from blood. The rearrangement joins TRBV14 to TRBJ2-7, with no clear D. The CDR3 DNA reads TGTGCCAGCAGCCAAGCTTTCGAATACGAGCAGTACTTC. Translated: CASSQAFEYEQYF.